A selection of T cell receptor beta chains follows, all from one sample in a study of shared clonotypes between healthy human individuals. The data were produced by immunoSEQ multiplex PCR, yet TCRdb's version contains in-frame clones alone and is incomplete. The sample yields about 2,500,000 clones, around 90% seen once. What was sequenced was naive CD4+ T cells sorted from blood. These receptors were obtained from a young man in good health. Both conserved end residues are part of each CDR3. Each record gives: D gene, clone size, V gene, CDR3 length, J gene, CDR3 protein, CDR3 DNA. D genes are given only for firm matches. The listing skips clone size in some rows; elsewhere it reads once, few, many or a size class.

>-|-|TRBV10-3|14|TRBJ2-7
CAISGRDGRNEQYF
TGTGCCATCAGTGGAAGGGACGGCCGGAACGAGCAGTACTTC
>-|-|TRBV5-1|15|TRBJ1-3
CASSPGGDSGNTIYF
TGCGCCAGCAGCCCGGGAGGGGACTCTGGAAACACCATATATTTT
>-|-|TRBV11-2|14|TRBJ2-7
CASLTGGTSYEQYF
TGTGCCAGCCTCACAGGAGGAACCTCCTACGAGCAGTACTTC
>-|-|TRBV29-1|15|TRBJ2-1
CSVLTRKNTYNEQFF
TGCAGCGTTCTTACTAGGAAAAATACATACAATGAGCAGTTCTTC
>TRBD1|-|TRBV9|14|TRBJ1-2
CASSVGDSWNGYTF
TGTGCCAGCAGCGTAGGGGACAGTTGGAATGGCTACACCTTC
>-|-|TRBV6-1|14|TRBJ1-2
CASSGQWAPGGYTF
TGTGCCAGCAGTGGTCAGTGGGCCCCGGGCGGCTACACCTTC
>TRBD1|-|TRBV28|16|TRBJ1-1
CASSFGDRGVGTEAFF
TGTGCCAGCAGTTTTGGGGACAGGGGGGTGGGCACTGAAGCTTTCTTT
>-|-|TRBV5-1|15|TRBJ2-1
CASSLLSSSYNEQFF
TGCGCCAGCAGCTTGCTTAGTTCCTCCTACAATGAGCAGTTCTTC
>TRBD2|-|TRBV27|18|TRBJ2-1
CASSRNPQAGGPYNEQFF
TGTGCCAGCAGTCGAAACCCTCAAGCGGGAGGGCCCTACAATGAGCAGTTCTTC
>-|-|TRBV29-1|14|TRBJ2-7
CSVAHRLVGGEQYF
TGCAGCGTTGCACACAGGCTCGTTGGGGGCGAGCAGTACTTC
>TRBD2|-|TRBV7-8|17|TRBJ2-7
CASSTWRTSGRTYEQYF
TGTGCCAGCAGCACATGGCGGACTAGCGGGCGTACCTACGAGCAGTACTTC
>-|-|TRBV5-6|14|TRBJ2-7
CASSADTRTYEQYF
TGTGCCAGCAGCGCCGATACAAGGACCTACGAGCAGTACTTC
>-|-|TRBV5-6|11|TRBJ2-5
CASSFERTQYF
TGTGCCAGCAGCTTTGAAAGGACCCAGTACTTC
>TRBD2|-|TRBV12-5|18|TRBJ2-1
CASGLVLAGGSAYNEQFF
TGTGCTAGTGGTTTGGTACTAGCGGGAGGATCGGCCTACAATGAGCAGTTCTTC
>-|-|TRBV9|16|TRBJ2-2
CASSVASASNTGELFF
TGTGCCAGCAGCGTAGCTTCGGCCTCGAACACCGGGGAGCTGTTTTTT
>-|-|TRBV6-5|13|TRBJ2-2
CASSQASTGELFF
TGTGCCAGCAGTCAGGCTAGCACCGGGGAGCTGTTTTTT
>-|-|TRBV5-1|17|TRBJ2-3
CASSSSLSMRDTDTQYF
TGCGCCAGCAGCTCCTCTCTTTCCATGCGTGACACAGATACGCAGTATTTT
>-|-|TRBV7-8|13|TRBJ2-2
CASSTDVTGELFF
TGTGCCAGCAGCACAGACGTGACCGGGGAGCTGTTTTTT
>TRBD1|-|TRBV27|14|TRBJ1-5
CASSLSVRGGPQHF
TGTGCCAGCAGTTTATCGGTCAGGGGGGGGCCCCAGCATTTT
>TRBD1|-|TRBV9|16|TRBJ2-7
CASSGSRGTGDYEQYF
TGTGCCAGCAGCGGTAGCCGAGGGACAGGGGACTACGAGCAGTACTTC
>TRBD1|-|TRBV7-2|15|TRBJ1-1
CASSARQGQGTEAFF
TGTGCCAGCAGCGCACGACAGGGGCAGGGCACTGAAGCTTTCTTT
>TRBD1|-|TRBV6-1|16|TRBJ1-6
CASSDIVTGEDSPLHF
TGTGCCAGCAGTGATATCGTTACAGGGGAGGATTCACCCCTCCACTTT
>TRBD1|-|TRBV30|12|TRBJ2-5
CATDRVQETQYF
TGTGCCACAGACAGGGTCCAAGAGACCCAGTACTTC
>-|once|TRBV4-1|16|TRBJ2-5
CASSQDGGAHQETQYF
TGCGCCAGCAGCCAAGATGGGGGGGCCCACCAAGAGACCCAGTACTTC
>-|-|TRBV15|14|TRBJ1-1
CATSLGPGNTEAFF
TGTGCCACCAGCCTTGGACCGGGGAACACTGAAGCTTTCTTT
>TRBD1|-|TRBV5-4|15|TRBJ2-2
CASSPRTGVTGELFF
TGTGCCAGCAGCCCCCGGACAGGGGTCACCGGGGAGCTGTTTTTT
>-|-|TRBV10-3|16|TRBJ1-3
CAISEGDTLSGNTIYF
TGTGCCATCAGTGAGGGGGATACTCTCTCTGGAAACACCATATATTTT
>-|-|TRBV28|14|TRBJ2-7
CASNAPGLAYEQYF
TGTGCCAGCAACGCCCCCGGGCTAGCCTACGAGCAGTACTTC
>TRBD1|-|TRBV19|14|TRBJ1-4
CASSPDRGLEKLFF
TGTGCCAGTAGTCCGGACAGGGGGCTCGAAAAACTGTTTTTT
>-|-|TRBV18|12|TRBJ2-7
CASSPGDREQYF
TGTGCCAGCTCACCAGGGGATCGCGAGCAGTACTTC
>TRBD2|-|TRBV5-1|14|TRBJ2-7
CASSLRGGAAEQYF
TGCGCCAGCAGCTTGCGGGGGGGCGCGGCCGAGCAGTACTTC
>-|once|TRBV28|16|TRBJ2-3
CASSFILAVSTDTQYF
TGTGCCAGCAGCTTTATACTAGCTGTTAGCACAGATACGCAGTATTTT
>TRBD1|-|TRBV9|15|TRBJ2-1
CASSGGQGSYNEQFF
TGTGCCAGCAGCGGTGGACAGGGTTCCTACAATGAGCAGTTCTTC
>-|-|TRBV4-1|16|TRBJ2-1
CASSQVHRPSYNEQFF
TGCGCCAGCAGCCAAGTACACAGGCCTTCATACAATGAGCAGTTCTTC
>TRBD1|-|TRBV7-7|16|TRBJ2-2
CASSAAGTGASGELFF
TGTGCTAGCAGCGCCGCCGGGACAGGGGCTTCCGGGGAGCTGTTTTTT
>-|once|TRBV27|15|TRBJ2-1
CASSFDRRSYNEQFF
TGTGCCAGCAGTTTTGACAGAAGATCGTACAATGAGCAGTTCTTC
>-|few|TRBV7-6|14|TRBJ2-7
CASSPLYRVYEQYF
TGTGCCAGCAGCCCCCTTTATCGGGTCTACGAGCAGTACTTC